The rows below give T cell receptor beta chains drawn from one sample of a study of cytomegalovirus exposure and HLA in healthy donors. This table comes from immunoSEQ multiplex PCR, and its TCRdb copy is limited to in-frame clones, with some not included. The sample has around 140,000 clones; approximately 90% are singletons. Sequenced input: PBMCs. The receptor source for this set is a young woman in good health and CMV-seronegative. Both conserved end residues are part of each CDR3. D genes are given only for firm matches.

j_gene: TRBJ1-6; d_gene: .; v_gene: TRBV7-8; CDR3aa: CASSTAGGYNSPLHF
j_gene: TRBJ2-1; d_gene: TRBD1; v_gene: TRBV5-1; CDR3aa: CASSLAVNRGDNEQFF
j_gene: TRBJ2-7; d_gene: .; v_gene: TRBV27; CDR3aa: CASSSGLGTYEQYF
j_gene: TRBJ2-2; d_gene: .; v_gene: TRBV5-1; CDR3aa: CASSLGLADGTNTGELFF
j_gene: TRBJ1-6; d_gene: TRBD1; v_gene: TRBV9; CDR3aa: CASSAGQGDSPLHF
j_gene: TRBJ2-7; d_gene: .; v_gene: TRBV5-3; CDR3aa: CARSLTIYEQYF
j_gene: TRBJ2-5; d_gene: TRBD2; v_gene: TRBV28; CDR3aa: CASNLSGSSGGDQETQYF
j_gene: TRBJ1-4; d_gene: .; v_gene: TRBV30; CDR3aa: CAWSVRTNEKLFF
j_gene: TRBJ2-2; d_gene: .; v_gene: TRBV9; CDR3aa: CASSAQGWNTGELFF
j_gene: TRBJ1-1; d_gene: .; v_gene: TRBV9; CDR3aa: CASSPPSGVGTEAFF
j_gene: TRBJ2-3; d_gene: TRBD2; v_gene: TRBV6-1; CDR3aa: CASREGPSGSTDTQYF
j_gene: TRBJ2-7; d_gene: .; v_gene: TRBV6-1; CDR3aa: CASSDRLGTYEQYF
j_gene: TRBJ2-3; d_gene: TRBD2; v_gene: TRBV4-3; CDR3aa: CASSQGLAFTDTQYF
j_gene: TRBJ1-5; d_gene: .; v_gene: TRBV30; CDR3aa: CAWSLRQRNQPQHF
j_gene: TRBJ2-1; d_gene: .; v_gene: TRBV7-8; CDR3aa: CASSLDTGTGKFF
j_gene: TRBJ2-1; d_gene: TRBD2; v_gene: TRBV10-3; CDR3aa: CAISEGLAGGYYNEQFF
j_gene: TRBJ2-7; d_gene: TRBD2; v_gene: TRBV10-3; CDR3aa: CAISAGLAGGGPYEQYF
j_gene: TRBJ2-1; d_gene: TRBD2; v_gene: TRBV27; CDR3aa: CASSLGTKPYNEQFF
j_gene: TRBJ1-6; d_gene: TRBD1; v_gene: TRBV28; CDR3aa: CASSSGQYSPLHF
j_gene: TRBJ1-3; d_gene: .; v_gene: TRBV7-8; CDR3aa: CASSTEQGLEDTIYF
j_gene: TRBJ2-1; d_gene: TRBD2; v_gene: TRBV5-1; CDR3aa: CASRLSGRAYNEQFF
j_gene: TRBJ2-7; d_gene: .; v_gene: TRBV7-2; CDR3aa: CASSSVAIVPYEQYF
j_gene: TRBJ2-7; d_gene: TRBD2; v_gene: TRBV7-6; CDR3aa: CASSLDRSGRAYEQYF
j_gene: TRBJ1-5; d_gene: TRBD1; v_gene: TRBV6-5; CDR3aa: CASSADRGNQPQHF
j_gene: TRBJ1-6; d_gene: .; v_gene: TRBV27; CDR3aa: CASSLTGSSYNSPLHF
j_gene: TRBJ1-1; d_gene: .; v_gene: TRBV4-1; CDR3aa: CASSQAWTANTEAFF
j_gene: TRBJ1-1; d_gene: TRBD1; v_gene: TRBV7-9; CDR3aa: CASSFPGTGGMFGDDEAFF
j_gene: TRBJ2-3; d_gene: TRBD2; v_gene: TRBV19; CDR3aa: CASSRWTSGRSDTQYF
j_gene: TRBJ2-5; d_gene: .; v_gene: TRBV29-1; CDR3aa: CSVRTQETQYF
j_gene: TRBJ2-5; d_gene: .; v_gene: TRBV28; CDR3aa: CASASGLETQYF
j_gene: TRBJ1-4; d_gene: .; v_gene: TRBV4-1; CDR3aa: CATSRGEKLFF
j_gene: TRBJ1-2; d_gene: TRBD1; v_gene: TRBV6-5; CDR3aa: CATTTGESYGYTF
j_gene: TRBJ2-1; d_gene: TRBD1; v_gene: TRBV7-9; CDR3aa: CASSADGTGSGGQFF
j_gene: TRBJ2-5; d_gene: TRBD1; v_gene: TRBV6-6; CDR3aa: CASSPWRDRAKETQYF
j_gene: TRBJ2-2; d_gene: TRBD1; v_gene: TRBV30; CDR3aa: CAWATGGVSGELFF
j_gene: TRBJ2-1; d_gene: TRBD2; v_gene: TRBV27; CDR3aa: CASTFGTSGYNEQFF
j_gene: TRBJ1-2; d_gene: .; v_gene: TRBV6-1; CDR3aa: CASSRGEGYGYTF
j_gene: TRBJ1-3; d_gene: .; v_gene: TRBV4-1; CDR3aa: CASSHILRGYSGNTIYF
j_gene: TRBJ2-5; d_gene: .; v_gene: TRBV11-3; CDR3aa: CASSLAGAETQYF
j_gene: TRBJ2-1; d_gene: TRBD2; v_gene: TRBV29-1; CDR3aa: CSVEISGRIDNEQFF
j_gene: TRBJ2-1; d_gene: .; v_gene: TRBV6-5; CDR3aa: CASSYSIINEQFF
j_gene: TRBJ1-1; d_gene: TRBD1; v_gene: TRBV29-1; CDR3aa: CSAAGTGRGGGFGAFF
j_gene: TRBJ1-2; d_gene: .; v_gene: TRBV4-3; CDR3aa: CASSQESQDYGYTF
j_gene: TRBJ2-2; d_gene: TRBD2; v_gene: TRBV7-2; CDR3aa: CASSRGLDRTGELFF
j_gene: TRBJ2-1; d_gene: TRBD2; v_gene: TRBV6-1; CDR3aa: CASSASAGGRYEQFF
j_gene: TRBJ2-3; d_gene: TRBD2; v_gene: TRBV4-3; CDR3aa: CASSQGLAGSKGADTQYF
j_gene: TRBJ1-3; d_gene: TRBD1; v_gene: TRBV28; CDR3aa: CASSPRTGVGNTIYF
j_gene: TRBJ2-1; d_gene: .; v_gene: TRBV6-4; CDR3aa: CASSESSDNEQFF
j_gene: TRBJ1-3; d_gene: .; v_gene: TRBV5-1; CDR3aa: CASSLAGFGNTIYF
j_gene: TRBJ2-7; d_gene: .; v_gene: TRBV19; CDR3aa: CASSIAPGYEQYF
j_gene: TRBJ1-1; d_gene: TRBD1; v_gene: TRBV5-6; CDR3aa: CASSSTGISDEAFF
j_gene: TRBJ2-3; d_gene: .; v_gene: TRBV7-2; CDR3aa: CASSRERTTDTQYF
j_gene: TRBJ1-2; d_gene: TRBD1; v_gene: TRBV19; CDR3aa: CASSISQGAYGYTF
j_gene: TRBJ2-7; d_gene: .; v_gene: TRBV5-6; CDR3aa: CASSLYSSYEQYF
j_gene: TRBJ2-3; d_gene: TRBD2; v_gene: TRBV9; CDR3aa: CASSAPGLAGGPRTDTQYF
j_gene: TRBJ2-1; d_gene: .; v_gene: TRBV30; CDR3aa: CAWSVYRAYNYEQFF
j_gene: TRBJ2-1; d_gene: TRBD2; v_gene: TRBV4-3; CDR3aa: CASSQDRLAGGVEFF
j_gene: TRBJ2-1; d_gene: .; v_gene: TRBV20-1; CDR3aa: CRAGQYNEQFF
j_gene: TRBJ2-7; d_gene: TRBD2; v_gene: TRBV28; CDR3aa: CASSFFGGRPREQYF
j_gene: TRBJ1-2; d_gene: .; v_gene: TRBV7-8; CDR3aa: CASSLALGSSGYTF